The present T cell receptor beta chain was sequenced within a study of blood T cell repertoires in COVID-19. Study context: COVID-19 samples, acute and convalescent, were from the United States, Italy and Spain. Sample material is recorded as cDNA or gDNA derived from T cells, B-cell-depleted T cells, or PBMCs.

In the original processing: Amplification of reference gene primers provided the estimated nucleated cell counts. Method: immunoSEQ multiplex PCR; TCRdb's copy keeps in-frame clones and lacks some. That table furnishes V, J and clone size, whereas the DNA furnished D and trimming. The sample has approximately 150,000 clones, 70% to 90% seen once. CDR3 length equals 13 residues. After removal of 0 bases from V and 9 bases from J, the junction contained 7 bases not matched to a gene. Germline CDR1 and CDR2: GTSNPN and SVGIG (reference sequence). This clone was detected only a few times. This receptor was taken from a human donor with acute or convalescent COVID-19. The donor label of this sample is uncertain. The specimen was peripheral blood. The genes are TRBV30 and TRBJ1-2, with 7 bases fitting TRBD1. CDR3 DNA sequence: TGTGCCTGGAGTGTAGGTGGGGACAGTAGCTACACCTTC. Translated, it gives CAWSVGGDSSYTF.